These 5 T cell receptor beta chains were all obtained from the same sample, sequenced in a study of blood T cell repertoires in COVID-19. Some clones are missing from TCRdb's copy, which holds only in-frame ones; the method was immunoSEQ multiplex PCR. Of hundreds of thousands of clones listed, 82% are singletons. The sequenced sample was peripheral blood. The receptors originated from a woman at least 80 years old with active or convalescent COVID-19.

This clone was observed a handful of times. The V gene is TRBV4-1, the J gene TRBJ1-1; TRBD1 might be the D (6 bases). Trimming left V 2 bases short and J 4 bases short, with 11 bases between. CDR3 length: 14 residues. Germline CDR1 is MGHRA and CDR2 is YSYEKL. The CDR3 region has the DNA TGCGCCAGCAGCCAAAATGACAGGCGCACTGAAGCTTTCTTT. Amino acid sequence: CASSQNDRRTEAFF.

The CDR3 nucleotides are TGTGCCAGCAGTTTGGGACTAGCTTCGACCGGGGAGCTGTTTTTT. It codes for CASSLGLASTGELFF. The chain employs TRBV28 and TRBJ2-2, with 9 bases identical to TRBD2. V shed 3 bases and J 5 bases; nucleotides not matched to a gene: 4. This CDR3 is 15 amino acids long. Germline V CDR1 and CDR2: MDHEN, SYDVKM.

This clone was seen once. The chain combines TRBV7-8 with TRBJ2-1, with TRBD1 as a possible D gene (5 bases). Looked up from germline, CDR1 is SGHVS and CDR2 is FQNEAQ. The CDR3 loop spans 13 amino acids. The ends were cut back, 5 bases at V and 9 bases at J, with 14 bases in the middle. The CDR3 loop reads CASSLTGRPEQFF. For the CDR3, the DNA is TGTGCCAGCAGCCTAACAGGTCGCCCTGAGCAGTTCTTC.

This clone was seen a few times. V is TRBV19 and J is TRBJ1-2, with a possible D match to TRBD1 (5 bases). CDR1 is LNHDA, CDR2 SQIVND, per germline (reference sequence). The V and J ends lost 2 bases and 4 bases respectively, with 14 bases between them. The CDR3 totals 15 residues. The CDR3 loop is CASSISAIGAYGYTF. The CDR3, as DNA: TGTGCCAGTAGTATAAGCGCGATTGGGGCCTATGGCTACACCTTC.

The rearrangement joins TRBV21-1 to TRBJ2-7; the table's D call TRBD2 went unverified against the DNA. TRBV21-1 is termed a pseudogene. The CDR3 contains 17 residues. CDR3 nucleotide sequence: TGTGCCAGCAGCATGATGCCCGGGGGGATCATAGCCTACGAGCAGTACTTC. Residues: CASSMMPGGIIAYEQYF.